This TCR beta chain was profiled in a study of cytomegalovirus exposure and HLA in healthy donors. The method was immunoSEQ multiplex PCR; TCRdb's version includes in-frame clones alone and lacks a portion of them. Among 150,000 to 200,000 clones listed, roughly 80% were seen once. With 0 bases clipped from V and 8 bases from J, the junction kept 14 bases outside the gene matches. The CDR3 extends over 18 amino acids. CDR1 is LGHNA and CDR2 is YSLEER in the germline V gene. The rearrangement uses TRBV4-3 and TRBJ2-1, with TRBD2 matching over 9 bases. This TCR was sampled from a woman between 18 and 29 years old in good health and CMV-seropositive. What was sequenced was PBMCs. CDR3 amino acids: CASSQESILAGFEDEQFF. Written as DNA, the CDR3 is TGCGCCAGCAGCCAAGAATCCATCCTAGCGGGGTTTGAGGATGAGCAGTTCTTC.